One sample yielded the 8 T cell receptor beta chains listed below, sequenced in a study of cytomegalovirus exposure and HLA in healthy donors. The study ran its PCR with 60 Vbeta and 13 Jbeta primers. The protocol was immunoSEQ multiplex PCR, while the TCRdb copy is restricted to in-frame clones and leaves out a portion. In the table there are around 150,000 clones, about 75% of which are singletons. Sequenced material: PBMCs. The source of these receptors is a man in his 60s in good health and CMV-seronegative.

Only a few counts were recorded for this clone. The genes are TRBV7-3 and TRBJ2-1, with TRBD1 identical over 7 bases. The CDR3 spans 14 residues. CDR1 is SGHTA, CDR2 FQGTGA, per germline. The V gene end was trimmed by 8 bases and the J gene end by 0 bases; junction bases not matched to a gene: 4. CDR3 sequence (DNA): TGTGCCAGCGGTAGGGACAGCTCCTACAATGAGCAGTTCTTC. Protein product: CASGRDSSYNEQFF.

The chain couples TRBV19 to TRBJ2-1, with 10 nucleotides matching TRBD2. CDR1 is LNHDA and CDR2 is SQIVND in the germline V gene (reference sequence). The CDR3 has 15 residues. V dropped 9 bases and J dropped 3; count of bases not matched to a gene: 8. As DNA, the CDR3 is TGTGCCAGCCACCCCGGGACTAGCGTCTACAATGAGCAGTTCTTC. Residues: CASHPGTSVYNEQFF.

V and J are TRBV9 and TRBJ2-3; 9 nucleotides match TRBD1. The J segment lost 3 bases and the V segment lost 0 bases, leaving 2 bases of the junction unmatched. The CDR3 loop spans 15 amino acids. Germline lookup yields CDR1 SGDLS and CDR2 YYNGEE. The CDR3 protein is CASSVGGTGTDTQYF. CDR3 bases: TGTGCCAGCAGCGTAGGAGGGACAGGGACAGATACGCAGTATTTT.

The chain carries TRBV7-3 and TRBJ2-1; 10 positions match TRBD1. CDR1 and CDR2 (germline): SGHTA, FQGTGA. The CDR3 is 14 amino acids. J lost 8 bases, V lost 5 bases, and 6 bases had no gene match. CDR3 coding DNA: TGTGCCAGCAGCATTGGGACAGGGGATTATGAGCAGTTCTTC. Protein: CASSIGTGDYEQFF.

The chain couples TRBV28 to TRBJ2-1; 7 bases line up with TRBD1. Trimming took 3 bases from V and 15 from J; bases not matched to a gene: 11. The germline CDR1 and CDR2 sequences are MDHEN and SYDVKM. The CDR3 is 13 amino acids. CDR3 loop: CASSLGSRGMPFF. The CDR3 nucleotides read TGTGCCAGCAGTTTGGGCTCCAGGGGGATGCCGTTCTTC.

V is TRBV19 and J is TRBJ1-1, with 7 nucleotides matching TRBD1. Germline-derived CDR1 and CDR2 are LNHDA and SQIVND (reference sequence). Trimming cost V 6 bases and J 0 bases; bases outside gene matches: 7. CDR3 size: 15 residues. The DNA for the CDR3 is TGTGCCAGTAGAAATAGGGGACAGATGAACACTGAAGCTTTCTTT. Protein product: CASRNRGQMNTEAFF.

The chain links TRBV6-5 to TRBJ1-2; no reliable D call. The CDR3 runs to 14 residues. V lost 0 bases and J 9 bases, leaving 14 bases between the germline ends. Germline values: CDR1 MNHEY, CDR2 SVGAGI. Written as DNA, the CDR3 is TGTGCCAGCAGTTACTCCTCGACTACCGTTAGCTACACCTTC. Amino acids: CASSYSSTTVSYTF.

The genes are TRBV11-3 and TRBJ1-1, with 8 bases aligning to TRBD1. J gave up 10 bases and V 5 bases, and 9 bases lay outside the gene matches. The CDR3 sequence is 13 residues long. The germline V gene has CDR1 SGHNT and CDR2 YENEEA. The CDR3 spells CASSQTGVGAAFF. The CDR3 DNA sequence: TGTGCCAGCAGCCAGACAGGGGTTGGGGCAGCTTTCTTT.